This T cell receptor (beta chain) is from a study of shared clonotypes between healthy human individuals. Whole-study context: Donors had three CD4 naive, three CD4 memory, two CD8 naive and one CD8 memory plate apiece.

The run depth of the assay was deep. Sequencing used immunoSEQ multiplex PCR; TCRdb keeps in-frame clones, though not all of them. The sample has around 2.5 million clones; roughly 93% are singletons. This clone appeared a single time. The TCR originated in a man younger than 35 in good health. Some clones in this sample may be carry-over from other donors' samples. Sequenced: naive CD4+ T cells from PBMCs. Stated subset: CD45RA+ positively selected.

The CDR3 is CASSPTGGPSYEQYF. CDR3 bases: TGTGCCAGCAGCCCTACGGGAGGGCCCTCCTACGAGCAGTACTTC. V is TRBV11-2 and J is TRBJ2-7, with 8 bases fitting TRBD2. The trim removed 5 bases at V and 0 bases at J, leaving 6 bases unmatched. This CDR3 spans 15 amino acids. Germline CDR1 and CDR2: SGHAT and FQNNGV.